This TCR beta chain appears in the sequencing data of a study of T cells in Graves' hyperthyroidism and ophthalmopathy. Points from the study as a whole: Among thyroid clonotypes expanded above 0.001, most also appeared in blood. The model predicted ophthalmopathy a median roughly 6.5 months before onset.

Amplification targeted TCR beta CDR3 regions from RNA transcripts. HTBI primers were the set used in a first-round RT-PCR of the TCR CDR3. TCRdb fed the multiplex PCR reads into MiXCR, producing one record per CDR3 protein. The sample includes approximately 520,000 distinct CDR3 sequences, approximately 24% of them seen just once. This clonotype was observed a handful of times. No antigen is known for it. Clinical Activity Scores of at least 3, NOSPECS grades of at least 4 and durations under 3 months characterized ophthalmopathy patients. Clinicians diagnosed patients from clinical symptoms, serum thyroxine and TRAb, thyroid ultrasound and orbital computed tomography. Sample: blood. This clonotype was sampled from a woman aged 25-40 years with Graves' ophthalmopathy.

The CDR3 protein is CASSPISRQRGKLYEQYF. The CDR3 bases are TGTGCCAGCAGCCCTATCTCGCGTCAGCGGGGAAAACTCTACGAGCAGTACTTC. This chain connects TRBV11-2 to TRBJ2-7, with TRBD2 matching 7 bases. The CDR3 totals 18 residues. Germline CDR1 reads SGHAT; CDR2 reads FQNNGV. The trim removed 5 bases at V and 3 bases at J, leaving 19 bases unmatched.